The TCR beta chain described here comes from a study of blood T cell repertoires in COVID-19. Background on the study: Samples taken during acute and convalescent COVID-19 were collected in the United States, Italy and Spain. The analysed material was cDNA or gDNA that came from T cells, B-cell-depleted T cells, or PBMCs.

This CDR3 has 16 amino acids. The germline V gene has CDR1 SNHLY and CDR2 FYNNEI. V lost 2 bases, J lost 3 bases, and 17 bases lay in between. How the authors handled the data: It was from reference gene primer amplification that nucleated cell counts were estimated. TCRdb's copy holds only in-frame clones and misses some; the assay was immunoSEQ multiplex PCR. V, J and clone size were drawn from that table, and D and trimming were deduced from the DNA. The data show about 94,000 clones, with roughly 80% seen just once and around a fifth held by the top ten. This clone was counted only a few times. The chain uses TRBV2 and TRBJ2-7, with D maybe TRBD2 (6 bases). The source material was peripheral blood. The TCR comes from a human donor in a cohort sampled during active COVID-19. CDR3 DNA: TGTGCCAGCAGTGAATTCCCCGGGGGAGCTCTCTACGAGCAGTACTTC. Encoded protein: CASSEFPGGALYEQYF.